This entry lists 6 T cell receptor beta chains sequenced from one sample in a study of technical replicates of blood from a few donors. The assay was immunoSEQ multiplex PCR, and TCRdb's table has in-frame clones only and misses some. The table lists about 53,000 clones, around 84% of them singletons. The sequenced material came from PBMCs. Receptor source: a human donor in good health. Some clones in this sample may be carry-over from other donors' samples.

The CDR3 bases are TGTGCCATCACCACTAGCGGGGAGGCCCTATACGAGCAGTACTTC. Protein sequence: CAITTSGEALYEQYF. This sequence joins TRBV10-3 and TRBJ2-7; 10 bases are a match to TRBD2. The CDR3 runs 15 residues. CDR1 and CDR2 from the germline V gene are ENHRY and SYGVKD. Trimming at V came to 7 bases and at J to 4 bases, leaving 10 bases not matched to a gene.

This clone was observed a single time. V gene TRBV5-1 combines with J gene TRBJ2-1, with 8 bases identical to TRBD2. After removal of 7 bases from V and 8 bases from J, the junction contained 11 bases not matched to a gene. Germline loops: CDR1 SGHRS, CDR2 YFSETQ. This CDR3 has 14 residues. As DNA, the CDR3 is TGCGCCAGCCGAGCGACGGGAGGGTGGCATGAGCAGTTCTTC. Translated, it gives CASRATGGWHEQFF.

The rearrangement joins TRBV5-1 to TRBJ2-1, with D perhaps TRBD1 (5 bases). The CDR3 totals 15 residues. The V and J ends lost 3 bases and 14 bases respectively, with 24 bases between them. Germline loops: CDR1 SGHRS, CDR2 YFSETQ. The CDR3: CASSSMDTTRAKKFF. The CDR3 DNA is TGCGCCAGCAGCTCTATGGACACGACTCGGGCTAAAAAGTTCTTC.

This rearrangement joins TRBV7-2 to TRBJ2-1; 10 bases are a match to TRBD2. Germline V CDR1 and CDR2: SGHTA, FQGNSA. This CDR3 has 15 amino acids. The V segment lost 3 bases and the J segment 6 bases; nucleotides outside the gene matches: 5. The CDR3 nucleotides read TGTGCCAGCAGCTTTCAGACTAGCGGGTCCAATGAGCAGTTCTTC. Residues: CASSFQTSGSNEQFF.

This chain uses TRBV4-3 with TRBJ1-3, with D hard to call. CDR1 and CDR2 (germline): LGHNA, YSLEER. This CDR3 has 14 residues. The germline V and J ends were trimmed by 0 bases and 2 bases, with 5 bases remaining between them. CDR3 residues: CASSQDPAGNTIYF. CDR3 sequence (DNA): TGCGCCAGCAGCCAAGATCCCGCTGGAAACACCATATATTTT.

V and J are TRBV25-1 and TRBJ2-5; 11 bases match TRBD1. Unmatched junction bases numbered 9, after V lost 0 bases and J lost 6 bases. The CDR3 has 17 amino acids. Germline CDR1 reads MGHDK; CDR2 reads SYGVNS. CDR3 DNA sequence: TGTGCCAGCAGTGAATACACTTTATGGGACAGGGGGAAGACCCAGTACTTC. Amino acid sequence: CASSEYTLWDRGKTQYF. Using reference TRBV25-1 and TRBJ2-5 for the parts outside the CDR3, the full variable domain is EADIYQTPRYLVIGTGKKITLECSQTMGHDKMYWYQQDPGMELHLIHYSYGVNSTEKGDLSSESTVSRIRTEHFPLTLESARPSHTSQYLCASSEYTLWDRGKTQYFGPGTRLLVL.